Only a few counts were recorded for the clone carrying this TCR beta chain. Its cognate antigen is unknown. The entry originates in a study of regulatory T cells in long-lasting Graves disease. Researchers made TCR beta libraries by using iRepertoire HTBI primers and running Arm-PCR on CDR3 regions. Per the original data handling: Throughout the samples, researchers identified 50 to 75 TRBV and roughly 14 TRBJ segments. Each CDR3 protein is one row after TCRdb ran MiXCR on the multiplex PCR reads. The V and J calls follow TCRdb's processing rather than the paper's. Of approximately 500,000 distinct CDR3 sequences listed, 20% to 25% are singletons. Time point: persistent/refractory GD, antithyroid drugs over 5 years with positive TRAb. The TCR library used RNA extracted from PBMCs. With EDTA tubes as the receptacles, approximately 10 milliliters of peripheral blood were drawn. Findings of the study overall: Whereas about 870 public clonotypes were shared by new patients, persistent patients shared more, at roughly 3,000. Relative to newly diagnosed Graves' patients, persistent ones had lower TCR diversity.

Looked up from germline, CDR1 is MRHNA and CDR2 is SNTAGT. The CDR3 is made up of 14 amino acids. V was clipped by 7 bases and J by 4 bases, with 16 bases between them. The material sequenced was peripheral blood mononuclear cells (PBMCs), taken when the disease was refractory, from a patient treated with antithyroid drugs. The sequence was obtained from a female donor with Graves disease. The V and J genes are TRBV6-4 and TRBJ1-2, with D hard to call. The CDR3 is CASKLRVWRYGYTF. DNA for the CDR3: TGTGCCAGCAAACTCCGGGTTTGGCGCTATGGCTACACCTTC.